This TCR beta chain was retrieved from a study of shared clonotypes between healthy human individuals. Study outcomes and limitations: Of the naive CD4 clonotypes, around 5% were shared across a handful of donors.

Germline assignment: CDR1 MGHDK and CDR2 SYGVNS. This CDR3 comprises 14 residues. V lost 3 bases and J 6 bases, leaving 14 bases between the germline ends. A note on this clone: Its antigen is as yet unknown.

The repertoire was sequenced with immunoSEQ multiplex PCR; TCRdb's copy has only in-frame clones and lacks some. The data contain fewer than 200,000 clones, 90% to 95% of them singletons. The source is a woman aged 25-40 years in good health. Source material: naive CD4+ T cells sorted from blood. As for subset: CD45RA+ positively selected. This chain connects TRBV25-1 to TRBJ1-2, with D perhaps matching TRBD1 (5 bases). The CDR3 loop is CASSEFAGPHGYTF. The CDR3 DNA is TGTGCCAGCAGTGAGTTTGCGGGGCCCCATGGCTACACCTTC.